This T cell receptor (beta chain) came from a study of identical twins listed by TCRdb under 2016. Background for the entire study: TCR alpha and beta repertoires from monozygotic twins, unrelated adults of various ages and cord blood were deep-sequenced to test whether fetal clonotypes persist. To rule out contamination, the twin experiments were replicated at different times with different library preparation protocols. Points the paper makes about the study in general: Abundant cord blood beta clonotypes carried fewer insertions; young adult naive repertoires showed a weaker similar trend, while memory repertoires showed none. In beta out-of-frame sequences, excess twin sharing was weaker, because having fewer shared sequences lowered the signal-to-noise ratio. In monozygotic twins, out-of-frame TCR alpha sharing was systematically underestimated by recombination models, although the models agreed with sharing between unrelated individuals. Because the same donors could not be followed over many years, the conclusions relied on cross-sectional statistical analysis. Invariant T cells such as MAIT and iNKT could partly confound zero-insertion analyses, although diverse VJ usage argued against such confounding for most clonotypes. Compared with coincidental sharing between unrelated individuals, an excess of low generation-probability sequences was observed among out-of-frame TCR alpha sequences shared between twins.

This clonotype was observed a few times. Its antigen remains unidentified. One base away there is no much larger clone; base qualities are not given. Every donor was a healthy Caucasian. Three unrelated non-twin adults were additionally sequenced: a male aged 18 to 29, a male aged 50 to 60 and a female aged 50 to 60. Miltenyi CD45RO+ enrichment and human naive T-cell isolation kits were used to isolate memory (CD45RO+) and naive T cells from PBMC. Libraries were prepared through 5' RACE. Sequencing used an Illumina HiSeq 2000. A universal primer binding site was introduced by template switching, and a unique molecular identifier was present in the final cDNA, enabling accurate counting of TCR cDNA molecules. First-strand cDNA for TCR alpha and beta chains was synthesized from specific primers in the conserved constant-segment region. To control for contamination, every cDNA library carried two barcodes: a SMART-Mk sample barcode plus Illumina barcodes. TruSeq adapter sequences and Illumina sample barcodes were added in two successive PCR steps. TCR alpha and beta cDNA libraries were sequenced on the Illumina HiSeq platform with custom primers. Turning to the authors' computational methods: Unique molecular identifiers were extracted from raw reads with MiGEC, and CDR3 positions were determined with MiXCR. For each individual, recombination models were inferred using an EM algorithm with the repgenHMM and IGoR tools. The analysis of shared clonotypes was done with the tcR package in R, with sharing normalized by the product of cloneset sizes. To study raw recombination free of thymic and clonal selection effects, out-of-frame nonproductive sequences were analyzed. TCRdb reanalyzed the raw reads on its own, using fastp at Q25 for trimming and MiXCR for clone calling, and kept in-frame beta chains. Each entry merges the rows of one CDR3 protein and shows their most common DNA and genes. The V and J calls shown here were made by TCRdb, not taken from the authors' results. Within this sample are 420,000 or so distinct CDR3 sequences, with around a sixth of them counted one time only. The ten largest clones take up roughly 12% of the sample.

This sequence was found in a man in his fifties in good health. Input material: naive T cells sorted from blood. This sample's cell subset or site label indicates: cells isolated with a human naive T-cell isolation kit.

The CDR3 is CASSPGGITSYEQYF. The sequenced DNA is TGTGCCAGCAGCCCAGGAGGGATCACCTCCTACGAGCAGTACTTC. The rearranged chain carries TRBV5-4 and TRBJ2-7, with a tentative D gene TRBD2 over 6 matching bases. The CDR3 numbers 15 residues from cysteine through phenylalanine. Of all the DNA, just the CDR3 is kept, 45 bases in frame from base 1. CDR1 SGHNT and CDR2 YYREEE are derived from the germline V gene (reference sequence). Trimming costs V 4 bases and J 0 bases, and their ends lie 14 bases apart.